Each of the 20 T cell receptor beta chains below was sequenced from the same sample in a study of radiation and T cells in renal cell carcinoma. The time point denotes: blood 2 weeks post-SBRT. The treatment is: 15 Gy SBRT to primary tumor, nephrectomy 4 weeks later. TCRdb's copy holds only in-frame clones and misses some; the assay was immunoSEQ multiplex PCR. The sample records 60,000 to 65,000 clones, around 81% being singletons. The sequencing used blood, collected from a patient whose treatment included radiotherapy and nephrectomy. The origin of the receptors is a man in his sixties with renal cell carcinoma.

The chain employs TRBV19 and TRBJ2-5; 10 bases are a match to TRBD2. Losses at the gene ends were 5 bases for V and 5 bases for J; bases not matched to a gene: 5. This CDR3 has 14 residues. Germline V lookup: CDR1 LNHDA, CDR2 SQIVND (reference sequence). The CDR3 region has the DNA TGTGCCAGTAGTCTAGCGGGAGTTGGTGAGACCCAGTACTTC. Its translation is CASSLAGVGETQYF.

This rearrangement joins TRBV28 to TRBJ1-2, with 8 bases aligning to TRBD1. Germline V gene lookup returns CDR1 MDHEN and CDR2 SYDVKM. V shed 3 bases, J shed 5 bases, and the junction held 17 bases outside the gene matches. The CDR3 is 18 amino acids. The CDR3 loop reads CASSLSVQRTGLEYGYTF. The CDR3 bases are TGTGCCAGCAGTTTGTCAGTTCAGCGGACAGGGTTGGAGTATGGCTACACCTTC.

The CDR3 protein is CASSVGSGGSYNEQFF. CDR3 coding DNA: TGTGCCAGCAGCGTAGGGAGCGGGGGGTCCTACAATGAGCAGTTCTTC. The chain combines TRBV9 with TRBJ2-1; the match to TRBD2 covers 9 bases. With V trimmed by 0 bases and J by 1 base, 2 bases remained unmatched. CDR1 and CDR2 (germline): SGDLS, YYNGEE. This CDR3 contains 16 residues.

This chain links TRBV7-2 with TRBJ2-1; tentative D call: TRBD1 (6 bases). CDR1 and CDR2 (germline): SGHTA, FQGNSA. This CDR3 is built from 12 residues. The V end was cut by 6 bases, the J end by 6 bases, with 9 bases between. The CDR3 bases are TGTGCCAGCAGTCAGGGGTTCAATGAGCAGTTCTTC. It is translated as CASSQGFNEQFF.

In its sample, this clone was seen a few times. The rearrangement uses TRBV7-2 and TRBJ2-2; TRBD1 matches 7 bases. This CDR3 is 15 amino acids long. The germline CDR1 and CDR2 sequences are SGHTA and FQGNSA. V shed 4 bases, J shed 6 bases, and the junction held 8 bases outside the gene matches. DNA for the CDR3: TGTGCCAGCAGCTCCAGACAGGGAAATCCCGGGGAGCTGTTTTTT. It translates to CASSSRQGNPGELFF.

DNA for the CDR3: TGTGCCAGCAGTTTGGCAGCCGGATCGGGTTGGACCCAGTACTTC. Translation gives CASSLAAGSGWTQYF. V usage is TRBV11-2 and J usage is TRBJ2-5; no clear D. V was cut by 6 bases and J by 7 bases, with 21 bases left in between. Looked up from germline, CDR1 is SGHAT and CDR2 is FQNNGV. The CDR3 has 15 residues.

The gene calls are TRBV19 and TRBJ2-3; TRBD2 matches 9 bases. V was pared by 5 bases and J by 3 bases, with 9 bases of the junction left unmatched. CDR1 and CDR2 (germline): LNHDA, SQIVND (reference sequence). This CDR3 comprises 16 residues. The CDR3 sequence: CASSVHSGSMTDTQYF. The CDR3 DNA reads TGTGCCAGTAGTGTCCATAGCGGGAGTATGACAGATACGCAGTATTTT. The complete variable domain, with remaining parts taken from reference TRBV19 and TRBJ2-3, reads DGGITQSPKYLFRKEGQNVTLSCEQNLNHDAMYWYRQDPGQGLRLIYYSQIVNDFQKGDIAEGYSVSREKKESFPLTVTSAQKNPTAFYLCASSVHSGSMTDTQYFGPGTRLTVL.

In its sample, this clone was seen once. The V gene is TRBV29-1, the J gene TRBJ2-1, with D possibly matching TRBD2 (5 bases). V was trimmed by 3 bases and J by 8 bases, leaving 17 bases between them. Germline V CDR1 and CDR2: SQVTM, ANQGSEA. This CDR3 is 14 amino acids long. In DNA form, the CDR3 reads TGCAGCGTTGACGTATCTAGCTCAGTCCATGAGCAGTTCTTC. The encoded protein is CSVDVSSSVHEQFF.

The chain has TRBV7-9 and TRBJ1-5; D remains ambiguous. CDR1 SEHNR and CDR2 FQNEAQ come from the germline V gene (reference sequence). This CDR3 comprises 13 residues. V gave up 5 bases and J gave up 4 bases, with 9 bases separating them. CDR3 in amino acids: CASSTQPNQPQHF. Here the CDR3 DNA reads TGTGCCAGCAGCACTCAGCCGAATCAGCCCCAGCATTTT.

This chain joins TRBV9 and TRBJ1-4; 8 bases map to TRBD1. After removal of 3 bases from V and 6 bases from J, the junction contained 7 bases not matched to a gene. The CDR3 length is 15 residues. CDR1 and CDR2 (germline): SGDLS, YYNGEE. The CDR3 reads CASSAQGAGDEKLFF. The CDR3 DNA sequence: TGTGCCAGCAGCGCCCAGGGGGCTGGGGATGAAAAACTGTTTTTT. Drawing the rest from reference TRBV9 and TRBJ1-4, the complete variable domain is DSGVTQTPKHLITATGQRVTLRCSPRSGDLSVYWYQQSLDQGLQFLIQYYNGEERAKGNILERFSAQQFPDLHSELNLSSLELGDSALYFCASSAQGAGDEKLFFGSGTQLSVL.

This sequence joins TRBV7-8 and TRBJ1-4, with D perhaps TRBD1 (5 bases). V lost 3 bases, J lost 17 bases, and 28 bases lay in between. This CDR3 spans 16 amino acids. Looked up from germline, CDR1 is SGHVS and CDR2 is FQNEAQ. The CDR3 spells CASSLWGGGKGPESFF. CDR3 nucleotides: TGTGCCAGCAGCTTGTGGGGCGGGGGGAAAGGCCCTGAATCTTTTTTT.

The chain links TRBV13 to TRBJ1-2; 7 bases match TRBD1. Germline assignment: CDR1 PRHDT and CDR2 FYEKMQ (reference sequence). The CDR3 extends over 13 amino acids. Unmatched junction bases numbered 4, after V lost 6 bases and J lost 3 bases. The CDR3 sequence: CASRPTGDYGYTF. The CDR3 nucleotides are TGTGCCAGCAGGCCCACAGGGGACTATGGCTACACCTTC.

The chain has TRBV6-5 and TRBJ2-3; TRBD2 agrees at 10 bases. Unmatched junction bases numbered 3, after V lost 6 bases and J lost 3 bases. CDR1 and CDR2 (germline): MNHEY, SVGAGI. The CDR3 length is 14 residues. CDR3: CASRSGRVTDTQYF. DNA of the CDR3: TGTGCCAGCAGGAGCGGGAGGGTAACAGATACGCAGTATTTT.

The chain links TRBV7-7 to TRBJ2-5; TRBD2 matches at 9 bases. This CDR3 contains 16 residues. V lost 5 bases, J lost 5 bases, and 12 bases stayed unmatched. The germline V gene encodes CDR1 SSHAT and CDR2 FNYEAQ (reference sequence). In nucleotides, the CDR3 is TGTGCCAGCAGCCCCGGATCGGCGGGAGGGGTGGAGACCCAGTACTTC. Translated: CASSPGSAGGVETQYF. Full variable domain (outside the CDR3, taken from reference TRBV7-7 and TRBJ2-5): GAGVSQSPRYKVTKRGQDVTLRCDPISSHATLYWYQQALGQGPEFLTYFNYEAQPDKSGLPSDRFSAERPEGSISTLTIQRTEQRDSAMYRCASSPGSAGGVETQYFGPGTRLLVL.

The V call is TRBV27, the J call TRBJ2-1; D is ambiguous. V lost 0 bases, J lost 7 bases, and 16 bases lay in between. The length of the CDR3 is 16 residues. Per germline, CDR1 MNHEY and CDR2 SMNVEV (reference sequence). The DNA for the CDR3 is TGTGCCAGCAGTTTATCGAGTTTGCCCGCCTTTAATGAGCAGTTCTTC. This sequence encodes CASSLSSLPAFNEQFF.

The J gene is TRBJ2-1, the V gene TRBV7-9, with TRBD2 matching 8 bases. The CDR3 is 15 amino acids. CDR1 and CDR2 (germline): SEHNR, FQNEAQ (reference sequence). J lost 5 bases, V lost 5 bases, and 8 bases had no gene match. CDR3 in amino acids: CASSPSGRPHNEQFF. CDR3 sequence (DNA): TGTGCCAGCAGCCCGAGCGGGAGACCTCACAATGAGCAGTTCTTC.

The chain uses TRBV20-1 and TRBJ2-3; D not certain. Germline V CDR1 and CDR2: DFQATT, SNEGSKA (reference sequence). This CDR3 region has 10 residues. V lost 3 bases and J lost 4, with 2 bases in between. CDR3 amino acids: CSASPDTQYF. CDR3 sequence (DNA): TGCAGTGCTAGCCCAGATACGCAGTATTTT.

This chain uses TRBV10-1 with TRBJ2-1, with 7 bases fitting TRBD2. The trim removed 3 bases at V and 2 bases at J, leaving 7 bases unmatched. The CDR3 loop spans 16 amino acids. Germline CDR1 WNHNN, CDR2 SYGVQD (reference sequence). The CDR3 reads CASSDAPAGAYNEQFF. CDR3 in DNA: TGCGCCAGCAGTGATGCCCCGGCGGGGGCCTACAATGAGCAGTTCTTC.

CDR3 nucleotides: TGTGCCAGCAGGAAGGGAGGCACCGGGGAGCTGTTTTTT. Its translation is CASRKGGTGELFF. This chain uses TRBV6-4 with TRBJ2-2; tentatively, D is TRBD2 (6 bases). Germline V gene lookup returns CDR1 MRHNA and CDR2 SNTAGT. This CDR3 has 13 residues. Trimming took 6 bases from V and 4 from J, leaving 9 bases between them.

V usage is TRBV27 and J usage is TRBJ2-2, with no clear D. The CDR3 runs to 15 residues. Trimming shortened V by 5 bases and J by 0 bases, and 10 bases separated the two germline ends. Germline V gene lookup returns CDR1 MNHEY and CDR2 SMNVEV (reference sequence). The DNA of the CDR3 is TGTGCCAGCAGTCCCCGGGCCCCGAACACCGGGGAGCTGTTTTTT. Translation: CASSPRAPNTGELFF.